A selection of T cell receptor beta chains follows, all from one sample in a study of cytomegalovirus exposure and HLA in healthy donors. Generated by immunoSEQ multiplex PCR, the TCRdb table keeps only in-frame clones and is missing some. This table holds some 140,000 clones, around nine tenths found once. Sequenced sample: PBMCs. Receptors were obtained from a woman in her thirties in good health and CMV-seronegative. The CDR3 runs from the conserved cysteine through the conserved F or W. A D gene is named only where the DNA matches it firmly. Clone size is shown for a subset of rows, as once, few, many or a class of expanded clone.

d_call: .
v_call: TRBV5-5
clone_size: .
j_call: TRBJ2-7
cdr3_nt: TGTGCCAGCAGCTTTCAGGTTCTCTACGAGCAGTACTTC
cdr3_aa: CASSFQVLYEQYF

d_call: .
v_call: TRBV7-9
clone_size: .
j_call: TRBJ1-6
cdr3_nt: TGTGCCAGCAGCTTAGCACACAGGGAGTCATCACCCCTCCACTTT
cdr3_aa: CASSLAHRESSPLHF

d_call: TRBD2
v_call: TRBV4-1
clone_size: .
j_call: TRBJ2-7
cdr3_nt: TGCGCCAGCAGTAAGGGACTAGCGGGGTTGTACGAGCAGTACTTC
cdr3_aa: CASSKGLAGLYEQYF

d_call: TRBD1
v_call: TRBV18
clone_size: .
j_call: TRBJ1-1
cdr3_nt: TGTGCCAGCTCACCACCTCAGGGGGCCGTCATGAACACTGAAGCTTTCTTT
cdr3_aa: CASSPPQGAVMNTEAFF

d_call: TRBD1
v_call: TRBV5-5
clone_size: .
j_call: TRBJ2-1
cdr3_nt: TGTGCCAGCAGCTTTGGACAGGGCCTCAATGAGCAGTTCTTC
cdr3_aa: CASSFGQGLNEQFF

d_call: TRBD2
v_call: TRBV5-4
clone_size: few
j_call: TRBJ2-1
cdr3_nt: TGTGCCAGCAGCTTGGAGACTGGGACTAGCGGCTACAATGAGCAGTTCTTC
cdr3_aa: CASSLETGTSGYNEQFF

d_call: .
v_call: TRBV6-5
clone_size: .
j_call: TRBJ2-7
cdr3_nt: TGTGCCAGCAGTTACCAACAAGCCTACGAGCAGTACTTC
cdr3_aa: CASSYQQAYEQYF

d_call: TRBD1
v_call: TRBV7-2
clone_size: few
j_call: TRBJ1-4
cdr3_nt: TGTGCCAGCAGCTCCGGGGACAGCCGCGAAAAACTGTTTTTT
cdr3_aa: CASSSGDSREKLFF

d_call: .
v_call: TRBV19
clone_size: .
j_call: TRBJ1-1
cdr3_nt: TGTGCCAGTAGTAGAACAGGGTCTGAAGCTTTCTTT
cdr3_aa: CASSRTGSEAFF

d_call: TRBD1
v_call: TRBV6-5
clone_size: .
j_call: TRBJ1-3
cdr3_nt: TGTGCCAGCAGTTATGACAGGGACTCTGGAAACACCATATATTTT
cdr3_aa: CASSYDRDSGNTIYF

d_call: .
v_call: TRBV29-1
clone_size: .
j_call: TRBJ1-3
cdr3_nt: TGCAGCGCCGGACTCTCTGGAAACACCATATATTTT
cdr3_aa: CSAGLSGNTIYF

d_call: .
v_call: TRBV6-1
clone_size: .
j_call: TRBJ1-5
cdr3_nt: TGTGCCAGCAGTGAAGTGGGGGGTAATCAGCTCCAGCATTTT
cdr3_aa: CASSEVGGNQLQHF

d_call: .
v_call: TRBV19
clone_size: .
j_call: TRBJ2-2
cdr3_nt: TGTGCCAGTAGTTACGGTGCGGAGCTGTTTTTT
cdr3_aa: CASSYGAELFF

d_call: TRBD2
v_call: TRBV19
clone_size: .
j_call: TRBJ2-2
cdr3_nt: TGTGCCAGTAGTACTAGCGGGAGGGTTTATACCGGGGAGCTGTTTTTT
cdr3_aa: CASSTSGRVYTGELFF

d_call: .
v_call: TRBV7-6
clone_size: .
j_call: TRBJ2-1
cdr3_nt: TGTGCCAGCAGTCCCCTGAGGGGGGGAGTAAGCGTAGGGGAAGAGCAGTTCTTC
cdr3_aa: CASSPLRGGVSVGEEQFF

d_call: .
v_call: TRBV27
clone_size: .
j_call: TRBJ2-7
cdr3_nt: TGTGCCAGCAGTTTAACAGCTTCCTACGAGCAGTACTTC
cdr3_aa: CASSLTASYEQYF

d_call: TRBD2
v_call: TRBV5-1
clone_size: .
j_call: TRBJ2-1
cdr3_nt: TGCGCCAGCAGCTTATCACTAGCGGGGGGCCCCAACTCCTACAATGAGCAGTTCTTC
cdr3_aa: CASSLSLAGGPNSYNEQFF

d_call: TRBD1
v_call: TRBV5-4
clone_size: .
j_call: TRBJ2-7
cdr3_nt: TGTGCCAGCAGCGCACCGGGACAGGGGCGCTACGAGCAGTACTTC
cdr3_aa: CASSAPGQGRYEQYF

d_call: TRBD2
v_call: TRBV7-9
clone_size: .
j_call: TRBJ2-1
cdr3_nt: TGTGCCAGCAGCCCGACTAGCGGGGACCAAAATGAGCAGTTCTTC
cdr3_aa: CASSPTSGDQNEQFF

d_call: .
v_call: TRBV28
clone_size: .
j_call: TRBJ1-4
cdr3_nt: TGTGCCAGCAGTTTATACTTAGGGAGCCATAATGAAAAACTGTTTTTT
cdr3_aa: CASSLYLGSHNEKLFF

d_call: .
v_call: TRBV18
clone_size: .
j_call: TRBJ2-7
cdr3_nt: TGTGCCAGCTCACCACTAGCACGGTACGAGCAGTACTTC
cdr3_aa: CASSPLARYEQYF